This TCR beta chain was profiled in a study of T cells in Graves' hyperthyroidism and ophthalmopathy. This clonotype was recorded a few times. Amplification targeted TCR beta CDR3 regions from RNA transcripts. A set of HTBI primers served as the primers for a first-round RT-PCR of the TCR CDR3. TCRdb re-analysed the multiplex PCR reads in MiXCR, keeping a single row per CDR3 protein. The table lists about 590,000 distinct CDR3 sequences, about 15% of them singletons, with roughly 6.6% in the top ten. There are 14 residues in the CDR3. Trimming cost V 3 bases and J 1 base; bases outside gene matches: 3. The germline gives CDR1 LNHNV, CDR2 YYDKDF (reference sequence).

The sample taken for sequencing was blood. The chain links TRBV15 to TRBJ2-7; 7 nucleotides match TRBD2. The receptor was derived from a woman under 40 with Graves' hyperthyroidism. The CDR3 DNA reads as TGTGCCACCAGCAGGATCGGGGGGTCCTACGAGCAGTACTTC. It specifies CATSRIGGSYEQYF. The full variable domain, in which reference TRBV15 and TRBJ2-7 provide the parts outside the CDR3, is DAMVIQNPRYQVTQFGKPVTLSCSQTLNHNVMYWYQQKSSQAPKLLFHYYDKDFNNEADTPDNFQSRRPNTSFCFLDIRSPGLGDTAMYLCATSRIGGSYEQYFGPGTRLTVT.